One TCR beta chain is described in this entry. This specimen belongs to a study of blood T cell repertoires in COVID-19. Across the whole study: Spain, Italy and the United States supplied samples that represented acute and convalescent COVID-19. T cells, B-cell-depleted T cells, or PBMCs provided the cDNA or gDNA that served as material.

The CDR3 length is 16 residues. With 2 bases removed from V and 4 bases from J, the gap between germline ends came to 15 bases. Germline V CDR1 and CDR2: SNHLY, FYNNEI. Living in roughly 23 US areas, the participants were between 18 and 89 years of age. In the source study's methods: Cell counts per sample came from amplifying reference gene primers. The table came from immunoSEQ multiplex PCR; TCRdb's copy has only in-frame clones and leaves some out. V and J calls and clone size come straight from that table; D and trimming were deduced from the DNA. The sample has roughly 430,000 clones, 70% to 90% seen once.

The clonotype comes from a middle-aged woman with acute COVID-19. V and J are TRBV2 and TRBJ1-3; D is unresolved. Sequencing input: PBMCs or T cells enriched from blood (not recorded which). This CDR3 is CASSEYQAVIGNTIYF. The CDR3 nucleotides are TGTGCCAGCAGTGAATACCAGGCCGTCATCGGAAACACCATATATTTT.